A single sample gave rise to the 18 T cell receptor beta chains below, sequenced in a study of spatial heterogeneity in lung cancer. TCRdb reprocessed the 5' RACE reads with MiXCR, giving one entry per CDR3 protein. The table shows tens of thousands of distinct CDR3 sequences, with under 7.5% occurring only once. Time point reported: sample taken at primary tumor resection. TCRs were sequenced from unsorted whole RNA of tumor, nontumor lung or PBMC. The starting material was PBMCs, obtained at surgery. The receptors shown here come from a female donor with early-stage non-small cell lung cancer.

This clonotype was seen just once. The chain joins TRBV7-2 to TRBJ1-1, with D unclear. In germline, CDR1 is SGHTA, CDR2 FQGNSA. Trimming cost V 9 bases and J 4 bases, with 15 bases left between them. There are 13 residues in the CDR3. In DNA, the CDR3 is TGTGCCAGTAAGCGGGGATTATCCACTGAAGCTTTCTTT. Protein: CASKRGLSTEAFF.

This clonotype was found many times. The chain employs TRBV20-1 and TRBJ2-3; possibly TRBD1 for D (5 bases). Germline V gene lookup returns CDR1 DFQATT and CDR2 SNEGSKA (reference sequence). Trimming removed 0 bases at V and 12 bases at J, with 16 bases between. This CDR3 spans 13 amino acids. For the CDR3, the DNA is TGCAGTGCTAGAGACGCGACGGAAGGGGCCCAGTATTTT. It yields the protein CSARDATEGAQYF.

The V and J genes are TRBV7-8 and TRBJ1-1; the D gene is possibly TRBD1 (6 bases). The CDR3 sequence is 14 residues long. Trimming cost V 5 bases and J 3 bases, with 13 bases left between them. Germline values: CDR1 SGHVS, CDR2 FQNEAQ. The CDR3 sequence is CASSPTTGYTEAFF. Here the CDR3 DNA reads TGTGCCAGCAGCCCGACGACAGGTTACACTGAAGCTTTCTTT. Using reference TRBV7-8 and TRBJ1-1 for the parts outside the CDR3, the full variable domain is GAGVSQSPRYKVAKRGQDVALRCDPISGHVSLFWYQQALGQGPEFLTYFQNEAQLDKSGLPSDRFFAERPEGSVSTLKIQRTQQEDSAVYLCASSPTTGYTEAFFGQGTRLTVV.

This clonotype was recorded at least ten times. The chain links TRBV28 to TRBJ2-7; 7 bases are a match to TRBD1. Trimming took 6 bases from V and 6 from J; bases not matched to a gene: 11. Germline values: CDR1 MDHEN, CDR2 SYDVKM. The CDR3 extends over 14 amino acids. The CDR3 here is CASRNNRGPLEQYF. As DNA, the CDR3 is TGTGCCAGCAGGAATAACAGGGGACCTCTCGAGCAGTACTTC. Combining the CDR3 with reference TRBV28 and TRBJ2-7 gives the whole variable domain DVKVTQSSRYLVKRTGEKVFLECVQDMDHENMFWYRQDPGLGLRLIYFSYDVKMKEKGDIPEGYSVSREKKERFSLILESASTNQTSMYLCASRNNRGPLEQYFGPGTRLTVT.

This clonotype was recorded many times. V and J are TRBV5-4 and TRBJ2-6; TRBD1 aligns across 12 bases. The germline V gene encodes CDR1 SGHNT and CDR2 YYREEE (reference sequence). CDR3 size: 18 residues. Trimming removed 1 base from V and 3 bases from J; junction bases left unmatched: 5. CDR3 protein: CASSLRGQGALGANVLTF. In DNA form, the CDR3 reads TGTGCCAGCAGCTTGAGGGGACAGGGGGCGCTTGGGGCCAACGTCCTGACTTTC.

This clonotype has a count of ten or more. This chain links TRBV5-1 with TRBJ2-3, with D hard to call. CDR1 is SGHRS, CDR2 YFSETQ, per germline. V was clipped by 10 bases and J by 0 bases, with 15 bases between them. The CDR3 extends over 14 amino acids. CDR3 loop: CAWKTDPSTDTQYF. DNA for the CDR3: TGCGCCTGGAAGACGGACCCTAGCACAGATACGCAGTATTTT.

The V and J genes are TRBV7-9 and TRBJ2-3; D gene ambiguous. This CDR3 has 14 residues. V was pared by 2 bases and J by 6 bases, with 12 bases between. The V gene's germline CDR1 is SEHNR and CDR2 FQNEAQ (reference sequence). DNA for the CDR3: TGTGCCAGCAGCTTACGTTCTAGTCAGGATACGCAGTATTTT. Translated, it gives CASSLRSSQDTQYF.

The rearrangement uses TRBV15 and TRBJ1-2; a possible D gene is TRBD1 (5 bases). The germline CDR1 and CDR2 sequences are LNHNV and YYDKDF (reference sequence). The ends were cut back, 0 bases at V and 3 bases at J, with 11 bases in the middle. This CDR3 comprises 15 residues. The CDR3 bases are TGTGCCACCAGCAGAGATTCCCAGGGATACTATGGCTACACCTTC. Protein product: CATSRDSQGYYGYTF. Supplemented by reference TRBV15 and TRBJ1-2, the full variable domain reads DAMVIQNPRYQVTQFGKPVTLSCSQTLNHNVMYWYQQKSSQAPKLLFHYYDKDFNNEADTPDNFQSRRPNTSFCFLDIRSPGLGDTAMYLCATSRDSQGYYGYTFGSGTRLTVV.

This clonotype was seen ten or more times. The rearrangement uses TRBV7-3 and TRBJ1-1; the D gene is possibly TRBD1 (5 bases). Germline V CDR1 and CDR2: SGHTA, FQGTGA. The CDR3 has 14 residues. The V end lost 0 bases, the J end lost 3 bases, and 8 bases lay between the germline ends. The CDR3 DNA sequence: TGTGCCAGCAGCTTAACAGGGGCGGACACTGAAGCTTTCTTT. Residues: CASSLTGADTEAFF.

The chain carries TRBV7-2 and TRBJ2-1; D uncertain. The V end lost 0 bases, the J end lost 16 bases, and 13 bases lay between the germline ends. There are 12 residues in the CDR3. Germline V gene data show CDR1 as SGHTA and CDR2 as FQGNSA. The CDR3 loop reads CASSLARLPPFF. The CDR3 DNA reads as TGTGCCAGCAGCTTAGCGCGCCTCCCCCCTTTCTTC.

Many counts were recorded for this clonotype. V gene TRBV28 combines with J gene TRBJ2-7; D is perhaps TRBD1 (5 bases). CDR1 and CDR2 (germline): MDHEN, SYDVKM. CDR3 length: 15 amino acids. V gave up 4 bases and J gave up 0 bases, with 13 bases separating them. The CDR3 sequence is CASSYHKTGSYEQYF. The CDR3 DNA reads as TGTGCCAGCAGTTACCACAAAACAGGCTCCTACGAGCAGTACTTC.

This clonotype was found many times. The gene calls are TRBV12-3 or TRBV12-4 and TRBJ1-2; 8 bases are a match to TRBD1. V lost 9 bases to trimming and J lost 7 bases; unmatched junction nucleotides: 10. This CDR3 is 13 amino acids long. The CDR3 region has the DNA TGTGCCAGTTCCGAAGGACAGGGTTTTGGCTACACCTTC. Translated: CASSEGQGFGYTF.

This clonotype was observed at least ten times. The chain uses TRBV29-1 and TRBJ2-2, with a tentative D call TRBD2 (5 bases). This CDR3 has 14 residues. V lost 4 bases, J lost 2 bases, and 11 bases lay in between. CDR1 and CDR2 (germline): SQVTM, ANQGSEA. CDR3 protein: CSVGERVNTGELFF. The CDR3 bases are TGCAGCGTTGGTGAGAGGGTTAACACCGGGGAGCTGTTTTTT.

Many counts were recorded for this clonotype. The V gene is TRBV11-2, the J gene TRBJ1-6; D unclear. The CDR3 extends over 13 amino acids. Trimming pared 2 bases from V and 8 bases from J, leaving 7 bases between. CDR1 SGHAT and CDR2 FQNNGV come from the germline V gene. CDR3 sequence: CASSLTLDSPLHF. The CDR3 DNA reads TGTGCCAGCAGCTTAACGTTGGATTCACCCCTCCACTTT.

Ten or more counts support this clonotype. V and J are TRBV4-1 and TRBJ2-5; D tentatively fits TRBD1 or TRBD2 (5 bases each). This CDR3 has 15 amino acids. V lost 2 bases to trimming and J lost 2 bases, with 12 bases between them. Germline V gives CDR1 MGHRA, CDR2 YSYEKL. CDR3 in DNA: TGCGCCAGCAGCCAAAGCCCGGGACCACAAGAGACCCAGTACTTC. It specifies CASSQSPGPQETQYF.

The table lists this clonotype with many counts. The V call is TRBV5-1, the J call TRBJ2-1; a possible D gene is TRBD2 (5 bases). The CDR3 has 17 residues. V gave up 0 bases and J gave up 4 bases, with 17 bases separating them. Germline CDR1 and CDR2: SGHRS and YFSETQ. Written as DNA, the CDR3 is TGCGCCAGCAGCTTGGGGCCGGGATGGATAGGGTACAATGAGCAGTTCTTC. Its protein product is CASSLGPGWIGYNEQFF. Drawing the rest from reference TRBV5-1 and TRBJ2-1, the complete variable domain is KAGVTQTPRYLIKTRGQQVTLSCSPISGHRSVSWYQQTPGQGLQFLFEYFSETQRNKGNFPGRFSGRQFSNSRSEMNVSTLELGDSALYLCASSLGPGWIGYNEQFFGPGTRLTVL.

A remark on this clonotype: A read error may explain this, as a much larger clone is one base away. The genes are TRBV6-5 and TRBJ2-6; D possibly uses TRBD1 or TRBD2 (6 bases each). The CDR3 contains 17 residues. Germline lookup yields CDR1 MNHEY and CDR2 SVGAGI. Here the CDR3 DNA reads TGTGCCAGCAGTTACCTACTAGCTGTCCCAGGGGTCAACGTCCTGACTTTC. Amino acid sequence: CASSYLLAVPGVNVLTF.

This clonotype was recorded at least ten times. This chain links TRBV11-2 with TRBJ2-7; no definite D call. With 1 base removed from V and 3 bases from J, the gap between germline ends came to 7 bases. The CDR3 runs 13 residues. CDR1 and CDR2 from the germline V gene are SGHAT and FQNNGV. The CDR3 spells CASSLGSVYEQYF. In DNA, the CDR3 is TGTGCCAGCAGCTTAGGCTCAGTCTACGAGCAGTACTTC.